The 32 T cell receptor beta chains below all came from one sample that was sequenced in a study of technical replicates of blood from several donors. TCRdb's copy holds only in-frame clones and misses some; the assay was immunoSEQ multiplex PCR. The table records about 13,000 clones, roughly 77% of them present only once. Sequenced material: PBMCs. The receptors were sampled from a human donor in good health.

The chain carries TRBV12-5 and TRBJ1-2; perhaps TRBD1 as D (5 bases). Germline loops: CDR1 LGHNT, CDR2 FRNRAP. Trimming left V 6 bases short and J 7 bases short, with 15 bases between. This CDR3 has 13 amino acids. DNA for the CDR3: TGTGCTAGTGGCCTTACCGGGGGAGTTGGCTACACCTTC. Its protein product is CASGLTGGVGYTF.

The chain recombines TRBV16 with TRBJ1-5; 7 nucleotides line up with TRBD1. With V trimmed by 5 bases and J by 3 bases, 4 bases remained unmatched. The CDR3 spans 14 residues. The germline V gene encodes CDR1 KGHSY and CDR2 FQNENV. Here the CDR3 DNA reads TGTGCCAGCAGCATAGGGACAGACAATCAGCCCCAGCATTTT. Translated, it gives CASSIGTDNQPQHF.

V usage is TRBV6-5 and J usage is TRBJ2-7, with TRBD1 identical over 10 bases. V lost 5 bases, J lost 5 bases, and 6 bases stayed unmatched. Per the germline V gene, CDR1 is MNHEY and CDR2 is SVGAGI. The length of the CDR3 is 14 residues. The CDR3 DNA sequence: TGTGCCAGCAGTACGGACAGGGGGGACAACGAGCAGTACTTC. It specifies CASSTDRGDNEQYF.

This sequence joins TRBV4-2 and TRBJ2-1; 7 bases fit TRBD2. The CDR3 totals 17 residues. Germline V gene sequence: CDR1 LGHNA, CDR2 YNFKEQ. The ends lost 0 bases at V and 6 bases at J; junction bases unmatched: 11. Here the CDR3 DNA reads TGTGCCAGCAGCCAAGAAGGGCGTCTAGCGGAGGGCAATGAGCAGTTCTTC. Translated: CASSQEGRLAEGNEQFF.

This clone was seen a single time. This chain uses TRBV27 with TRBJ2-1; D may be TRBD1 (5 bases). The CDR3 contains 15 residues. Trimming shortened V by 6 bases and J by 0 bases, and 12 bases separated the two germline ends. The germline CDR1 and CDR2 sequences are MNHEY and SMNVEV (reference sequence). The CDR3 here is CASRWGQSSYNEQFF. The CDR3 region has the DNA TGTGCCAGCAGGTGGGGCCAAAGCTCCTACAATGAGCAGTTCTTC.

This chain links TRBV30 with TRBJ1-1; D may be TRBD1 (6 bases). CDR1 and CDR2 (germline): GTSNPN, SVGIG (reference sequence). Between the trimmed V and J ends, which lost 7 bases and 6 bases, there was a span of 15 bases. This CDR3 comprises 12 residues. This CDR3 is CASETGGAEAFF. CDR3 coding DNA: TGTGCCTCAGAGACAGGAGGAGCTGAAGCTTTCTTT. The whole variable domain, remainder taken from reference TRBV30 and TRBJ1-1, is SQTIHQWPATLVQPVGSPLSLECTVEGTSNPNLYWYRQAAGRGLQLLFYSVGIGQISSEVPQNLSASRPQDRQFILSSKKLLLSDSGFYLCASETGGAEAFFGQGTRLTVV.

A few counts support this clone. The chain employs TRBV10-1 and TRBJ2-5; D may be TRBD1 (5 bases). In germline, CDR1 is WNHNN, CDR2 SYGVQD (reference sequence). The V gene lost 6 bases and the J gene lost 5 bases, with 7 bases spanning the gap. The CDR3 length is 11 residues. This CDR3 reads CASSSGETQYF. DNA of the CDR3: TGCGCCAGCAGCTCAGGGGAGACCCAGTACTTC.

The J gene is TRBJ1-3, the V gene TRBV27; 7 positions agree with TRBD1. This CDR3 contains 15 residues. V shed 3 bases, J shed 3 bases, and the junction held 5 bases outside the gene matches. Looked up from germline, CDR1 is MNHEY and CDR2 is SMNVEV (reference sequence). In nucleotides, the CDR3 is TGTGCCAGCAGTTTTCGGACAGGTCGTGGAAACACCATATATTTT. Translating gives CASSFRTGRGNTIYF.

The genes are TRBV10-1 and TRBJ2-1; D is perhaps TRBD1 (6 bases). This CDR3 contains 15 residues. Trimming stripped 2 bases from V and 5 bases from J, with 13 bases between. Germline CDR1 and CDR2: WNHNN and SYGVQD (reference sequence). The CDR3 DNA reads TGCGCCAGCAGTGAGCAGGGGCTCCGACACAATGAGCAGTTCTTC. Translating it yields CASSEQGLRHNEQFF.

The J gene is TRBJ1-1, the V gene TRBV18, with 9 bases that match TRBD1. V shed 4 bases and J 2 bases; nucleotides not matched to a gene: 2. The CDR3 contains 14 residues. Germline CDR1 is KGHSH and CDR2 is LQKENI. In DNA, the CDR3 is TGTGCCAGCTCACTGGGACAGGGAAACACTGAAGCTTTCTTT. Amino acids: CASSLGQGNTEAFF.

V is TRBV7-9 and J is TRBJ1-1; D ambiguous. This CDR3 contains 14 residues. Germline values: CDR1 SEHNR, CDR2 FQNEAQ (reference sequence). Deletions cut 1 base from V and 4 bases from J, with 10 bases between. CDR3 nucleotide sequence: TGTGCCAGCAGCTTAGGCTCCGGGTCCACTGAAGCTTTCTTT. It specifies CASSLGSGSTEAFF.

The J gene is TRBJ2-6, the V gene TRBV6-6; weak D call: TRBD2 (6 bases). The CDR3 is made up of 16 amino acids. Germline V lookup: CDR1 MNHNY, CDR2 SVGAGI (reference sequence). Trimming stripped 4 bases from V and 0 bases from J, with 10 bases between. The CDR3 nucleotides are TGTGCCAGCAGTTCCCACGGGAGCTCTGGGGCCAACGTCCTGACTTTC. Translation: CASSSHGSSGANVLTF.

V and J are TRBV5-4 and TRBJ2-2; TRBD2 agrees at 7 bases. The germline V gene encodes CDR1 SGHNT and CDR2 YYREEE (reference sequence). The CDR3 is made up of 15 amino acids. The V and J ends lost 7 bases and 4 bases, in that order; junction bases with no gene match: 10. The CDR3 loop reads CASGPGGRGTGELFF. CDR3 nucleotide sequence: TGTGCCAGCGGCCCCGGGGGGAGAGGCACCGGGGAGCTGTTTTTT.

The V and J genes are TRBV6-1 and TRBJ2-1, with 7 bases aligning to TRBD1. The ends lost 5 bases at V and 1 base at J; junction bases unmatched: 2. Germline CDR1 and CDR2: MNHNS and SASEGT. This CDR3 has 14 residues. CDR3: CASSRQGSYNEQFF. CDR3 nucleotide sequence: TGTGCCAGCAGTAGACAGGGATCCTACAATGAGCAGTTCTTC.

The chain recombines TRBV14 with TRBJ2-1, with a tentative D call TRBD2 (6 bases). This CDR3 is 12 amino acids long. Germline CDR1 reads SGHDN; CDR2 reads FVKESK. Trimming removed 8 bases at V and 5 bases at J, with 10 bases between. The DNA of the CDR3 is TGTGCCAGCCGCGGGACCGACAATGAGCAGTTCTTC. This gives the protein CASRGTDNEQFF.

The V call is TRBV5-1, the J call TRBJ2-7; tentatively, D is TRBD2 (6 bases). The CDR3 is made up of 15 amino acids. Per germline, CDR1 SGHRS and CDR2 YFSETQ. Trimming cost V 2 bases and J 4 bases, with 16 bases left between them. CDR3 bases: TGCGCCAGCAGCTTTTATACGCGGGATTCTTACGAGCAGTACTTC. Translated, it gives CASSFYTRDSYEQYF.

The chain uses TRBV7-2 and TRBJ1-1, with unresolved D. Deletions cut 3 bases from V and 6 bases from J, with 11 bases between. The CDR3 sequence is 13 residues long. CDR1 is SGHTA and CDR2 is FQGNSA in the germline V gene. CDR3 loop: CASSFRGSPEAFF. In DNA form, the CDR3 reads TGTGCCAGCAGCTTCCGGGGTTCCCCTGAAGCTTTCTTT.

CDR3 amino acids: CASSSSTGRLHEQYF. In DNA, the CDR3 is TGTGCCAGCAGCTCCTCGACAGGGAGGTTGCACGAGCAGTACTTC. The chain combines TRBV7-9 with TRBJ2-7; D is possibly TRBD1 (7 bases). Trimming removed 4 bases from V and 5 bases from J, with 18 bases in between. This CDR3 has 15 residues. Per germline, CDR1 SEHNR and CDR2 FQNEAQ (reference sequence).

The CDR3 sequence: CASSQEAGRESHTETQYF. CDR3 bases: TGTGCCAGCAGCCAAGAGGCGGGCCGGGAGAGCCACACGGAGACCCAGTACTTC. The chain employs TRBV14 and TRBJ2-5; maybe TRBD2 (6 bases). The CDR3 contains 18 residues. Germline-derived CDR1 and CDR2 are SGHDN and FVKESK. V dropped 0 bases and J dropped 5 bases, with 22 bases sitting between them.

V and J are TRBV5-1 and TRBJ2-1; 8 nucleotides align to TRBD2. Trimming took 5 bases from V and 2 from J; bases not matched to a gene: 3. CDR3 size: 14 residues. Germline values: CDR1 SGHRS, CDR2 YFSETQ. The CDR3 region has the DNA TGCGCCAGCAGGCCGGGACTAGCCTACAATGAGCAGTTCTTC. This gives the protein CASRPGLAYNEQFF.

This clone was found once. This chain uses TRBV7-8 with TRBJ2-2; 9 bases are a match to TRBD1. Unmatched junction bases numbered 10, after V lost 6 bases and J lost 2 bases. CDR3 length: 17 residues. CDR1 is SGHVS and CDR2 is FQNEAQ in the germline V gene. CDR3 DNA sequence: TGTGCCAGCAGACTAAATCCGGGACAGGGTAACACCGGGGAGCTGTTTTTT. Translation: CASRLNPGQGNTGELFF. The whole variable domain, filled in from reference TRBV7-8 and TRBJ2-2, reads GAGVSQSPRYKVAKRGQDVALRCDPISGHVSLFWYQQALGQGPEFLTYFQNEAQLDKSGLPSDRFFAERPEGSVSTLKIQRTQQEDSAVYLCASRLNPGQGNTGELFFGEGSRLTVL.

The chain couples TRBV7-9 to TRBJ1-1; TRBD1 is a possible D gene (5 bases). This CDR3 region has 14 residues. Germline loops: CDR1 SEHNR, CDR2 FQNEAQ (reference sequence). V lost 4 bases to trimming and J lost 1 base, with 10 bases between them. This CDR3 is CASSSQGGNTEAFF. In DNA form, the CDR3 reads TGTGCCAGCAGCTCCCAGGGCGGGAACACTGAAGCTTTCTTT.

The genes are TRBV25-1 and TRBJ1-4; maybe TRBD1 (6 bases). The germline gives CDR1 MGHDK, CDR2 SYGVNS. With 3 bases removed from V and 6 bases from J, the gap between germline ends came to 14 bases. This CDR3 has 15 amino acids. DNA for the CDR3: TGTGCCAGCAGTGAGAACCCGGACAGTTATGAAAAACTGTTTTTT. Its translation: CASSENPDSYEKLFF.

The V gene is TRBV29-1, the J gene TRBJ1-2, with 11 bases fitting TRBD1. CDR3 length equals 15 residues. Trimming cost V 6 bases and J 4 bases; bases outside gene matches: 10. Germline-derived CDR1 and CDR2 are SQVTM and ANQGSEA. The CDR3 region has the DNA TGCAGCGTGATACGATCGGGACAGGGGGGCTATGGCTACACCTTC. This gives the protein CSVIRSGQGGYGYTF. Using reference TRBV29-1 and TRBJ1-2 for the parts outside the CDR3, the full variable domain is SAVISQKPSRDICQRGTSLTIQCQVDSQVTMMFWYRQQPGQSLTLIATANQGSEATYESGFVIDKFPISRPNLTFSTLTVSNMSPEDSSIYLCSVIRSGQGGYGYTFGSGTRLTVV.

This sequence joins TRBV7-9 and TRBJ2-5; 8 positions match TRBD1. After removal of 2 bases from V and 5 bases from J, the junction contained 1 base not matched to a gene. Germline V gives CDR1 SEHNR, CDR2 FQNEAQ (reference sequence). The CDR3 contains 13 residues. Here the CDR3 reads CASSLQGAETQYF. CDR3 in DNA: TGTGCCAGCAGCTTACAGGGGGCTGAGACCCAGTACTTC.

This chain joins TRBV7-9 and TRBJ1-2; TRBD1 matches 7 bases. The CDR3 is 16 amino acids. CDR1 is SEHNR and CDR2 is FQNEAQ in the germline V gene (reference sequence). With 5 bases clipped from V and 8 bases from J, the junction kept 17 bases outside the gene matches. The CDR3 coding sequence is TGTGCCAGCAGCCCAGCCGGGACAGCGATCCCGGGAGGCTACACCTTC. Translated: CASSPAGTAIPGGYTF.

The V gene is TRBV19, the J gene TRBJ2-5, with 9 bases matching TRBD1. After removal of 9 bases from V and 4 bases from J, the junction contained 6 bases not matched to a gene. Germline V gives CDR1 LNHDA, CDR2 SQIVND (reference sequence). The CDR3 length is 13 residues. CDR3 protein: CASQGQGLETQYF. DNA for the CDR3: TGTGCCAGCCAGGGACAGGGACTAGAGACCCAGTACTTC.

This chain links TRBV7-8 with TRBJ2-7; 12 nucleotides line up with TRBD1. V shed 2 bases, J shed 6 bases, and the junction held 5 bases outside the gene matches. This CDR3 spans 15 amino acids. Germline CDR1 SGHVS, CDR2 FQNEAQ. The CDR3 is CASSLSGTGGIEQYF. The CDR3, as DNA: TGTGCCAGCAGCTTATCCGGGACAGGGGGCATCGAGCAGTACTTC. Full variable domain (missing parts from reference TRBV7-8 and TRBJ2-7): GAGVSQSPRYKVAKRGQDVALRCDPISGHVSLFWYQQALGQGPEFLTYFQNEAQLDKSGLPSDRFFAERPEGSVSTLKIQRTQQEDSAVYLCASSLSGTGGIEQYFGPGTRLTVT.

V gene TRBV6-1 combines with J gene TRBJ1-2; maybe TRBD1 (5 bases). The CDR3 has 16 residues. Deletions cut 3 bases from V and 4 bases from J, with 18 bases between. The V gene's germline CDR1 is MNHNS and CDR2 SASEGT. The CDR3 sequence: CASSEHGGGYGYGYTF. In DNA, the CDR3 is TGTGCCAGCAGTGAGCATGGGGGGGGGTACGGCTATGGCTACACCTTC.

This clone turned up a few times. The V gene is TRBV2, the J gene TRBJ1-5, with 7 bases that match TRBD1. This CDR3 contains 14 residues. V lost 6 bases to trimming and J lost 0 bases; unmatched junction nucleotides: 2. CDR1 and CDR2 (germline): SNHLY, FYNNEI. The CDR3 sequence is CASRQGNSNQPQHF. CDR3 in DNA: TGTGCCAGCAGACAGGGGAATAGCAATCAGCCCCAGCATTTT.

The CDR3 region is CASSLSLAANEKLFF. The CDR3, as DNA: TGTGCCAGCTCCCTTTCCCTCGCGGCTAATGAAAAACTGTTTTTT. J is TRBJ1-4 and V is TRBV27; no definite D call. From germline, CDR1 is MNHEY and CDR2 SMNVEV (reference sequence). V was shortened by 8 bases and J by 3 bases, with 16 bases between the two germline ends. The CDR3 loop spans 15 amino acids.

This clone has more than one count but fewer than ten. CDR3 nucleotide sequence: TGTGCCAGCACTCTTGGGGGACACCCAGGAGAGACCCAGTACTTC. This translates into CASTLGGHPGETQYF. V and J are TRBV27 and TRBJ2-5, with D perhaps TRBD1 (6 bases). Trimming left V 7 bases short and J 4 bases short, with 19 bases between. Germline V gives CDR1 MNHEY, CDR2 SMNVEV (reference sequence). The CDR3 loop spans 15 amino acids.